This T cell receptor beta chain was sequenced in a study of T-cell memory formation after mild COVID-19. There are 13 residues in the CDR3. Germline V gene sequence: CDR1 SQVTM, CDR2 ANQGSEA. Each CDR3 protein is one row after TCRdb ran MiXCR on the 5' RACE reads. This table has some 180,000 distinct CDR3 sequences, around 13% appearing once. What was sequenced was PBMCs or a T cell subset sorted from them (not recorded which). This receptor was identified in a man aged 18-30 years who had mild COVID-19 (a few samples of this study predate the infection). Cell type and time point are not known. The rearrangement uses TRBV29-1 and TRBJ2-1, with a weak D call TRBD2 (6 bases). This chain's CDR3 is CRAGPGLHAKQFF. The CDR3 DNA sequence: TGCAGAGCTGGACCGGGACTCCACGCCAAGCAGTTCTTC.